This TCR beta chain is drawn from a study of technical replicates of blood from several donors. The ends lost 4 bases at V and 5 bases at J; junction bases unmatched: 12. The CDR3 is made up of 16 amino acids. Germline CDR1 SGHRS, CDR2 YFSETQ. Using immunoSEQ multiplex PCR, the repertoire was profiled, and TCRdb retains in-frame clones only, with some absent. The sample has 55,000 to 75,000 clones; 92% are singletons. This TCR was sampled from a human donor in good health. Sequences were obtained from T cells isolated from PBMCs. The J gene is TRBJ1-1, the V gene TRBV5-1, with 9 bases identical to TRBD1. The CDR3 DNA reads as TGCGCCAGCAGCGACGGGACAGGGATGAGAGGGACTGAAGCTTTCTTT. Its protein product is CASSDGTGMRGTEAFF.